The present entry profiles one T cell receptor (beta chain) with its context. This record comes from a study of cytomegalovirus exposure and HLA in healthy donors. The PCR had 60 Vbeta and 13 Jbeta primers. The method was immunoSEQ multiplex PCR; TCRdb's version includes in-frame clones alone and lacks a portion of them. The table has more than 50,000 clones, over 60% seen once. V shed 7 bases and J shed 9 bases, with 10 bases lying between them. Germline CDR1 is MNHEY and CDR2 is SVGAGI. The CDR3 is 11 residues long. Sequencing was performed on PBMCs. The V gene is TRBV6-5, the J gene TRBJ2-1; the D is unclear. This TCR derives from a man aged 50 to 60 in good health and CMV-seropositive. CDR3 residues: CASTLRSEQFF. CDR3 coding DNA: TGTGCCAGCACCCTACGATCTGAGCAGTTCTTC.